This T cell receptor beta chain was profiled in a study of cytomegalovirus exposure and HLA in healthy donors. Study-wide background: The study placed approximately 78% of its approximately 380 genotyped donors in the Caucasian-associated ancestry cluster.

Points on this clone: Its antigen is not identified.

Study outcomes and limitations: As a later analysis showed, a missense DCLRE1C variant was linked to trimming of TCR beta V- and J-genes. In a later analysis, approximately 15,000 TCR beta sequences were associated with HLA alleles at 0.05 false discovery rate.

Primers: 60 Vbeta forward and 13 Jbeta reverse. Profiled with immunoSEQ multiplex PCR; TCRdb holds only in-frame clones, not every one. Its listing shows around 100,000 clones. Despite likely unrecorded immune exposures, the donors were nominally healthy at the time of sampling. The length of the CDR3 is 15 residues. The V and J ends lost 4 bases and 0 bases respectively, with 10 bases between them. From germline, CDR1 is MNHEY and CDR2 SVGAGI. The TCR comes from a man aged 35 to 55 in good health and CMV-seronegative. The chain recombines TRBV6-5 with TRBJ1-3, with a weak D call TRBD1 (5 bases). Sequencing was done on a sample of PBMCs. Here the CDR3 DNA reads TGTGCCAGCAGTTTTGACAGCTTCTCTGGAAACACCATATATTTT. Translation: CASSFDSFSGNTIYF.